This T cell receptor beta chain was found in a study of beta chain features in type 1 diabetes. This clone was picked up a small number of times. Its antigen is as yet unknown. Since all of the isolated RNA was reverse transcribed, expressed TCRB transcripts were what got sequenced. Data came from immunoSEQ multiplex PCR; TCRdb stores just in-frame clones and leaves some out. Among 500,000 to 700,000 clones listed, 15% were seen once. Whole-study findings and limits: Overrepresentation of cells with high TCR expression could result from cDNA sequencing.

The V and J ends lost 4 bases and 4 bases respectively, with 18 bases between them. CDR1 SGHNT and CDR2 YYREEE come from the germline V gene (reference sequence). The length of the CDR3 is 15 residues. The V gene is TRBV5-4, the J gene TRBJ2-7; a possible D gene is TRBD2 (7 bases). The clonotype originates from a man aged 18 to 30 in good health. Sample: naive CD4+ T cells from blood. As DNA, the CDR3 is TGTGCCAGCAGCCTTACCCGGGGGGCCAATTACGAGCAGTACTTC. This sequence encodes CASSLTRGANYEQYF.